This T cell receptor (beta chain) was sequenced during a study of a mutant IDH1 vaccine in newly diagnosed glioma. About the research overall: Patients under treatment included 62.5% males and about 38% females and had a mean age of around 40 years. Patients' prior therapy spanned radiotherapy, temozolomide, or both; most underwent both. Study-level results: The vaccine induced immune responses, and these occurred in about 95% of patients. Alterations occurring in top peripheral T cell clonotypes seemed unrelated to pseudoprogression.

Libraries were prepared by immunoSEQ multiplex PCR; TCRdb keeps only in-frame clonotypes and omits some of them. Among 80,000 to 100,000 clones listed, over 70% were seen once. This clone was counted between two and nine times. Its antigen is not identified. Time point in this sample: baseline, week 1 (first vaccination visit). The treatment: pre-vaccination baseline after standard-of-care therapy. This clonotype was sampled from a middle-aged man with glioma. Some clones in this sample may be carry-over from other donors' samples. Material: PBMCs, obtained from a glioma patient treated with radiotherapy, temozolomide or both.

CDR3 DNA sequence: TGTGCCAGCAGTTTCGCAGCGGCGGGGAGGAATTCACCCCTCCACTTT. Its protein is CASSFAAAGRNSPLHF. The V and J genes are TRBV6-5 and TRBJ1-6; D unresolved. V lost 4 bases and J lost 7, with 17 bases in between. This CDR3 has 16 amino acids. From germline, CDR1 is MNHEY and CDR2 SVGAGI.